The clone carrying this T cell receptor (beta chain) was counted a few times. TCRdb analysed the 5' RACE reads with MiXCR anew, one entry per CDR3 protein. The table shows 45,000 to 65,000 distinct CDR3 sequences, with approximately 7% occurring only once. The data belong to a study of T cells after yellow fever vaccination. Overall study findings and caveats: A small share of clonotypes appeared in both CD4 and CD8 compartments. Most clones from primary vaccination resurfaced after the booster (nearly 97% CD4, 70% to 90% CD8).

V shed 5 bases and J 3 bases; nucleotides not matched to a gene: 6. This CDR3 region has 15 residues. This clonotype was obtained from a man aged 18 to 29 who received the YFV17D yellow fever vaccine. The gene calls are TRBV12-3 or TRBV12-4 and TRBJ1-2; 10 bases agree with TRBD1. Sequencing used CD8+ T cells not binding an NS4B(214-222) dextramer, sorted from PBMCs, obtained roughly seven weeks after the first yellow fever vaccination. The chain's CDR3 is CASSLGTGDYYGYTF. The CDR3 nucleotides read TGTGCCAGCAGTCTGGGGACAGGGGATTACTATGGCTACACCTTC.